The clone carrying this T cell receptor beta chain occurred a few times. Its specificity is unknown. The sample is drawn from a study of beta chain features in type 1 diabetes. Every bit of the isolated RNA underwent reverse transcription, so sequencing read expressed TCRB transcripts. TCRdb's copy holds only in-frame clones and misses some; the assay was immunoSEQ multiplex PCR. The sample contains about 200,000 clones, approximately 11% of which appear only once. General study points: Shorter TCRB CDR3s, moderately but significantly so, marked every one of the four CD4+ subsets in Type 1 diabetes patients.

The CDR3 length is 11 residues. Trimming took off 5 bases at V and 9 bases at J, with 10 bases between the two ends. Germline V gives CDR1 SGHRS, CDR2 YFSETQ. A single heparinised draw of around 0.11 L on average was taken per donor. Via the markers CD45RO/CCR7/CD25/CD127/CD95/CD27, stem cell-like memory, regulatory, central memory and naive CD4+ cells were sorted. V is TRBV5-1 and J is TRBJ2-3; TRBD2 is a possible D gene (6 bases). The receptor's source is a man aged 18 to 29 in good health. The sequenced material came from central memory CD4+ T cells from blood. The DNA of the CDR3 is TGCGCCAGCAGTATCCGGGAGACGCAGTATTTT. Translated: CASSIRETQYF.